This T cell receptor beta chain was recovered during a study of long-term antiretroviral therapy in people with HIV (dated 2022 in TCRdb). Regarding the study in general: The earliest samples were collected approximately a decade before the 2015 WHO recommendation for immediate ART, a period when ART was typically delayed until CD4 counts fell. A retrospective serial study tested whether ART initiation and durable HIV suppression were associated with changes in peripheral blood TRB repertoire composition and diversity. From 30 adults with confirmed HIV infection, the cohort provided 150 to 200 cryopreserved PBMC samples, gathered serially across a mean of roughly 6 years (range 1-12). About 40% of the 30 participants with HIV were female. Test extractions of a monoclonal T-cell line alongside approximately 34 polyclonal samples showed no cross-contamination during QIAcube processing. Points the paper makes about the study in general: Inferences about post-ART repertoire changes were limited because no data were available on ART adherence, viral resistance or therapy changes. Because cell numbers in pre-ART samples were limited, unsorted PBMC were profiled instead of sorted CD4+ and CD8+ T cells. Limited PBMC availability meant only the TCR beta chain was sequenced, without alpha chain pairing. Narrower CDR3 length ranges were observed in HIV repertoires than in controls, and an antigen-experienced repertoire with only a slight naive shift after ART was suggested by the network structure. Starting ART was linked to a significant rise in TRB diversity, yet even with long-term ART the diversity remained significantly lower than in transplant donor controls. The repertoire was dominated across all time points by expanded TRB clones identified before ART initiation, although this dominance was seen to fluctuate and to decrease in many PLHIV after ART. Samples dated from the mid-2000s to the late 2010s, and the ART regimens used may be less effective than current ones.

Sequencing of the TRB variable region was done with the immunoSEQ hsTCRB v3.0 assay at survey level resolution. TRB sequencing targeted a depth of roughly 35,000-50,000 T-cell genomes per sample. TRB libraries were pooled and sequenced on an Illumina MiSeq using a v3 150-cycle kit. The original pipeline was this. Repertoire analysis was run in R within a reproducible Nextflow workflow that covered QC, data transformation and analysis. LymphoSeq2, an R package for AIRR-Seq data exploration, was used to implement custom analyses. Four samples yielding fewer than 5000 total TRB sequences were excluded, leaving 188 analyzed HIV repertoires. Of the roughly 190 retained HIV repertoires, approximately 60 were collected before and around 130 after ART initiation. Repertoires were downsampled to 5000 TRB nucleotide sequences, and summary statistics were averaged over 100 downsampling iterations. The analysis kept only TRB sequences whose CDR3 regions were at least seven amino acids long. Diversity was measured with a Shannon entropy-derived clonality score and the Gini coefficient. In the repertoire networks, any two of the top 5000 CDR3 amino acid sequences were linked whenever the two sequences differed by an edit distance of one. For TRB CDR3 amino acid sequences, antigen specificity groups and MHC restriction were predicted with GLIPH2. To flag known CMV, EBV, HIV or tissue antigen associations, CDR3 amino acid sequences were matched against VDJdb and McPAS-TCR. Pre-ART, post-ART and control groups were compared with Wilcoxon signed-rank tests and Holm-Bonferroni correction. In its TCRdb copy, this immuneACCESS table keeps in-frame sequences only and misses some clones. Where compared with another copy, unresolved V genes explain less than half of these, and the others have no known cause. V, J and clone size reflect that table, while D and trimming were determined from the DNA. The sample records more than 15,000 clones, 60% to 80% of which are singletons. Roughly 15% of the sample is held by the ten biggest clonotypes.

CDR1 and CDR2, per the germline V gene, are MDHEN and SYDVKM. Counted from cysteine to phenylalanine, this CDR3 has 15 amino acids. Just the 45-base CDR3 DNA is kept, in frame starting at base 1. Trimming takes 5 bases off V and 12 bases off J; junction bases not matched to a gene: 14. A word on this clone: It has no known antigen specificity. No base quality information exists; no much larger clone differs at one position.

Inclusion was restricted to participants for whom at least one PBMC sample before ART initiation and at least two post-ART samples were available. Every participant with HIV received treatment in the United States of America. Before DNA extraction, cryopreserved samples containing about 0.95-10 million PBMC were thawed and washed. At the time of the earliest PBMC sample, participants with HIV were aged between about 23 and 54 years. PBMC samples were contributed by each participant from 1-4 timepoints before ART initiation and 2-8 timepoints after ART initiation, with a median of 7 samples. For every participant, serial HIV viral load, CD4+ T-cell count, ART history and demographic data were obtained. A Qiagen kit on a QIAcube was used to extract genomic DNA from unsorted PBMC, with samples processed in batches of 12.

The source material was unsorted PBMCs, sampled 1.5 years before starting antiretroviral therapy. The V and J segments used are TRBV28 and TRBJ2-1; the central 9 bases match TRBD1. The source is a woman aged 45-65 years with HIV. The DNA sequence is as follows: TGTGCCAGCAGTCCCTTCGGACAGGGGAAAGCCCGGCAGTTCTTC. Its coded protein is CASSPFGQGKARQFF.